What follows describes a single T cell receptor beta chain. This CDR3 contains 14 residues. Trimming left V 3 bases short and J 7 bases short, with 13 bases between. CDR1 and CDR2 from the germline V gene are SGHTS and YDEGEE. The entry originates in a study of blood T cell repertoires in COVID-19. Profiled with immunoSEQ multiplex PCR; TCRdb holds only in-frame clones, not every one. Among 200,000 to 250,000 clones listed, 88% were seen once. The TCR was taken from a middle-aged man with COVID-19, enrolled during active disease. The chain uses TRBV5-8 and TRBJ1-4; tentatively, D is TRBD1 (5 bases). The sequenced sample was peripheral blood. CDR3 sequence (DNA): TGTGCCAGCAGCTGGGGGGGTATTGCTGAAAAACTGTTTTTT. This encodes CASSWGGIAEKLFF.